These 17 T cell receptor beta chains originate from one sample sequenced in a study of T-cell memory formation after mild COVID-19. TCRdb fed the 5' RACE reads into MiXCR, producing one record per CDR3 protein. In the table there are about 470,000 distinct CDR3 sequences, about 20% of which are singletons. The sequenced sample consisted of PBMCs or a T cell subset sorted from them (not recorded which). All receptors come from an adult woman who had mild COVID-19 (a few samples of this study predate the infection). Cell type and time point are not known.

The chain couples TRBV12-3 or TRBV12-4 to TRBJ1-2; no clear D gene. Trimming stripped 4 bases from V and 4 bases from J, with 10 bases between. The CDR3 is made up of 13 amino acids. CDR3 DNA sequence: TGTGCCAGCAGTTCCGTGGGTCCCTATGGCTACACCTTC. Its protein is CASSSVGPYGYTF.

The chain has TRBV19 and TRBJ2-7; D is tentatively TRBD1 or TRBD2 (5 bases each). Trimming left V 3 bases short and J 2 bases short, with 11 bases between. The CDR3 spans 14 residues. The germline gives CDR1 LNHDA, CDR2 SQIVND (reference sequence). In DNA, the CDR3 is TGTGCCAGTAGTATGAGCGAGGGGACCTACGAGCAGTACTTC. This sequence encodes CASSMSEGTYEQYF.

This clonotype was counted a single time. This CDR3 reads CASSQTGTSGTRMHTQYF. The CDR3 DNA sequence: TGTGCCAGCTCACAAACCGGGACTAGCGGAACTCGAATGCATACGCAGTATTTT. The V gene is TRBV18, the J gene TRBJ2-3; the match to TRBD2 covers 11 bases. Germline V gene lookup returns CDR1 KGHSH and CDR2 LQKENI. The CDR3 totals 18 residues. V trimming: 4 bases; J trimming: 7 bases; junction bases outside the gene matches: 16.

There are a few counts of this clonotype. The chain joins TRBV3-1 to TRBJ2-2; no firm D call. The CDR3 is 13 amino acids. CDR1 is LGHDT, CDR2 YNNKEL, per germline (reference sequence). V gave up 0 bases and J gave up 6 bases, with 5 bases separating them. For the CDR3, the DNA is TGTGCCAGCAGCCAAGATCCAGCCGGGGAGCTGTTTTTT. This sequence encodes CASSQDPAGELFF. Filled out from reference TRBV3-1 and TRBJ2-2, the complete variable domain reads DTAVSQTPKYLVTQMGNDKSIKCEQNLGHDTMYWYKQDSKKFLKIMFSYNNKELIINETVPNRFSPKSPDKAHLNLHINSLELGDSAVYFCASSQDPAGELFFGEGSRLTVL.

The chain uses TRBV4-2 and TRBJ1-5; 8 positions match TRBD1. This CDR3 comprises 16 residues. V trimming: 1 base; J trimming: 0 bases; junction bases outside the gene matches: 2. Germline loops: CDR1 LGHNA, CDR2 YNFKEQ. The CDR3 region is CASSQGGTGSNQPQHF. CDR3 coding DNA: TGTGCCAGCAGCCAAGGGGGGACAGGTAGCAATCAGCCCCAGCATTTT.

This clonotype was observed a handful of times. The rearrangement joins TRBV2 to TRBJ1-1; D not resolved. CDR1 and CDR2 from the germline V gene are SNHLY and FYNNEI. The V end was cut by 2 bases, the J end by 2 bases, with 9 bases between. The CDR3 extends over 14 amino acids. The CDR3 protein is CASSEPLSNTEAFF. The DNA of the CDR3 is TGTGCCAGCAGTGAACCTTTGAGTAACACTGAAGCTTTCTTT.

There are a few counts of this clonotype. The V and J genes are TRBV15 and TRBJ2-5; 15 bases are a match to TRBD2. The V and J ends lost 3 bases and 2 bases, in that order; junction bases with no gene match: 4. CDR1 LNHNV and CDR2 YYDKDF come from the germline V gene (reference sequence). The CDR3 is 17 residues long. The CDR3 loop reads CATSSGGLAGGQETQYF. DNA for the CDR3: TGTGCCACCAGCAGTGGGGGACTAGCGGGAGGACAAGAGACCCAGTACTTC. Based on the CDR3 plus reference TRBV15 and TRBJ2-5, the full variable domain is DAMVIQNPRYQVTQFGKPVTLSCSQTLNHNVMYWYQQKSSQAPKLLFHYYDKDFNNEADTPDNFQSRRPNTSFCFLDIRSPGLGDTAMYLCATSSGGLAGGQETQYFGPGTRLLVL.

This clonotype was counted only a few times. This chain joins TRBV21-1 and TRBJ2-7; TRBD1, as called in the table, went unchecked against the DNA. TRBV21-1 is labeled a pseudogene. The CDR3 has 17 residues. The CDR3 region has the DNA TGTGCCAGCAGCACGTGCTCCGGGACGGCGGTGGACTGCGAGCAGTACTTC. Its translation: CASSTCSGTAVDCEQYF.

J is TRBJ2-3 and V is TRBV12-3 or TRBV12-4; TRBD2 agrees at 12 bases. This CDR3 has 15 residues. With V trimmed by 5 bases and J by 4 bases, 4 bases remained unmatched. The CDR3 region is CASSQLAGGSDTQYF. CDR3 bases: TGTGCCAGCAGTCAACTAGCGGGAGGATCAGATACGCAGTATTTT.

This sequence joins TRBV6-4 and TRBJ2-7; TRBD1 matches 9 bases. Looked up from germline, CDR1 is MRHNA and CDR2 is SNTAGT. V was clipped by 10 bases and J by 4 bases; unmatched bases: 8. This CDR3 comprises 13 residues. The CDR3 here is CATGTGTRYEQYF. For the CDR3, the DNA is TGTGCCACCGGGACAGGGACGAGATACGAGCAGTACTTC.

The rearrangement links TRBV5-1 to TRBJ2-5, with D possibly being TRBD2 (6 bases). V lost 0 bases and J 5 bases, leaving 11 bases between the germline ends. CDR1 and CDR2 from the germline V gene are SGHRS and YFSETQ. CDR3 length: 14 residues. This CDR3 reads CASSLEGGGETQYF. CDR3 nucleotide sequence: TGCGCCAGCAGCTTGGAGGGCGGAGGGGAGACCCAGTACTTC.

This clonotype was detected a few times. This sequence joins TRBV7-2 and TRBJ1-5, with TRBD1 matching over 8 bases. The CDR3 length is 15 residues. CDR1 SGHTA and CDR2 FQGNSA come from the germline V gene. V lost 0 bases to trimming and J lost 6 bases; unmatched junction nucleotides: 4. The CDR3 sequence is CASSLARTGTQPQHF. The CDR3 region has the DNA TGTGCCAGCAGCTTAGCGAGGACAGGGACTCAGCCCCAGCATTTT. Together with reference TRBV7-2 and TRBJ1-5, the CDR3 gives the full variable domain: GAGVSQSPSNKVTEKGKDVELRCDPISGHTALYWYRQSLGQGLEFLIYFQGNSAPDKSGLPSDRFSAERTGGSVSTLTIQRTQQEDSAVYLCASSLARTGTQPQHFGDGTRLSIL.

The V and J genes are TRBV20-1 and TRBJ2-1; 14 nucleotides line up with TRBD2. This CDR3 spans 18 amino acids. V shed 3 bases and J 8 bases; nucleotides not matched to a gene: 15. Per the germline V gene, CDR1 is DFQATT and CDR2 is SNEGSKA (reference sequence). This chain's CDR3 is CSASPRLAGGRNRDEQFF. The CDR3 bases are TGCAGTGCTAGTCCACGACTAGCGGGAGGGCGTAATAGAGATGAGCAGTTCTTC.

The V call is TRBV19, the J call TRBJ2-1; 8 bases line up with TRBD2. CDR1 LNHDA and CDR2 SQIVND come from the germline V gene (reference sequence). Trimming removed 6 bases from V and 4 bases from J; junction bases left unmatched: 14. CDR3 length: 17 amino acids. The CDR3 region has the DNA TGTGCCAGTAGAAAAAGCGGGAGAGGCAGGGCGTACAATGAGCAGTTCTTC. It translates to CASRKSGRGRAYNEQFF.

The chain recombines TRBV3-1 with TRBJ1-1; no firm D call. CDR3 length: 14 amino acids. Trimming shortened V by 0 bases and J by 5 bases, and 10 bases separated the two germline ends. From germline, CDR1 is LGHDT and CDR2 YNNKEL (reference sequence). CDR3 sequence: CASSQEHGWTEAFF. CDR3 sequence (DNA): TGTGCCAGCAGCCAAGAGCACGGGTGGACTGAAGCTTTCTTT.

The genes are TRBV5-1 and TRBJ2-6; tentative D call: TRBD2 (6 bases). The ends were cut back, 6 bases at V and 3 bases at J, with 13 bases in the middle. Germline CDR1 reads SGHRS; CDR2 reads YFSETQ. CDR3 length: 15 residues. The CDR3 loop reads CASNSAGGGANVLTF. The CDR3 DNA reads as TGCGCCAGCAATTCGGCCGGGGGTGGGGCCAACGTCCTGACTTTC. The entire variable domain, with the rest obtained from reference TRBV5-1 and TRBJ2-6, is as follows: KAGVTQTPRYLIKTRGQQVTLSCSPISGHRSVSWYQQTPGQGLQFLFEYFSETQRNKGNFPGRFSGRQFSNSRSEMNVSTLELGDSALYLCASNSAGGGANVLTFGAGSRLTVL.

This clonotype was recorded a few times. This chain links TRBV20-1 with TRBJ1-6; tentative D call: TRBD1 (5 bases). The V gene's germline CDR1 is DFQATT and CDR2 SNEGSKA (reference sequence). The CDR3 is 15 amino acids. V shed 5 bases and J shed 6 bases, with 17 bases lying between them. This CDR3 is CSAERTPGTNSPLHF. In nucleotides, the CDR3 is TGCAGTGCTGAAAGGACTCCAGGGACTAATTCACCCCTCCACTTT.